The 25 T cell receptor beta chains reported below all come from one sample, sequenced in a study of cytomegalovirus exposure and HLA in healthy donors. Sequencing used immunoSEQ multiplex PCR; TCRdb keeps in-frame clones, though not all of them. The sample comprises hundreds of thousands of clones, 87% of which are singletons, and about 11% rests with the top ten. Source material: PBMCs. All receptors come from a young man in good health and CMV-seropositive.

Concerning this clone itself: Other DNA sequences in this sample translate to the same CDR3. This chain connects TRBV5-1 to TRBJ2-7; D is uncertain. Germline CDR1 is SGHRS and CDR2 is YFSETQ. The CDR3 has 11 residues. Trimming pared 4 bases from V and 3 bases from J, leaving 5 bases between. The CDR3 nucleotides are TGCGCCAGCAGCCAGAACTACGAGCAGTACTTC. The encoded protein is CASSQNYEQYF.

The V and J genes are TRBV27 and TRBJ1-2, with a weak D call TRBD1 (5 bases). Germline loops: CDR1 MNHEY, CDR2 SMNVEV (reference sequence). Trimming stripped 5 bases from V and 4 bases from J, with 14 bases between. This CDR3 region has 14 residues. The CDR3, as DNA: TGTGCCAGCAGTAAGGGGACGGATCCCTATGGCTACACCTTC. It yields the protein CASSKGTDPYGYTF.

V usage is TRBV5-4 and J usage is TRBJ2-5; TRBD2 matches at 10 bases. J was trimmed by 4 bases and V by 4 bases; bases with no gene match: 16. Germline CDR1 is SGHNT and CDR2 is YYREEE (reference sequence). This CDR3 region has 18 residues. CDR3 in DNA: TGTGCCAGCAGCGAGACCCCGTGGACTAGCGGAAAATTAGAGACCCAGTACTTC. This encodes CASSETPWTSGKLETQYF.

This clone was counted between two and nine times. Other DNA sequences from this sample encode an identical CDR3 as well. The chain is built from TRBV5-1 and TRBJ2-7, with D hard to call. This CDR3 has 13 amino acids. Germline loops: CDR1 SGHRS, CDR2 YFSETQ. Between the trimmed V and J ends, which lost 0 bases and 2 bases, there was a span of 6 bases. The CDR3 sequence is CASSLERAYEQYF. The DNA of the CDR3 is TGCGCCAGCAGCTTGGAGAGAGCCTACGAGCAGTACTTC.

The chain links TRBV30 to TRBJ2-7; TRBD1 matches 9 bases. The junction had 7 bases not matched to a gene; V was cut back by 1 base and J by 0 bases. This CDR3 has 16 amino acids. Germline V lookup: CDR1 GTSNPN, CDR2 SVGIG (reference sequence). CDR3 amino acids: CAWSDFGDRDSYEQYF. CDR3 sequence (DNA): TGTGCCTGGAGTGATTTTGGGGACAGGGACTCCTACGAGCAGTACTTC. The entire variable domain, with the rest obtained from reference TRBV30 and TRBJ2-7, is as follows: SQTIHQWPATLVQPVGSPLSLECTVEGTSNPNLYWYRQAAGRGLQLLFYSVGIGQISSEVPQNLSASRPQDRQFILSSKKLLLSDSGFYLCAWSDFGDRDSYEQYFGPGTRLTVT.

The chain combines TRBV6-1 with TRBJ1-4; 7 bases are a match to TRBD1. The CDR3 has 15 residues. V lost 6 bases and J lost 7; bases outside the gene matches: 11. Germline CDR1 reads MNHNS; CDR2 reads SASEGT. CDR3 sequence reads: CASRRGRGEVEKLFF. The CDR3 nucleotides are TGTGCCAGCAGGAGGGGGCGAGGCGAAGTTGAAAAACTGTTTTTT.

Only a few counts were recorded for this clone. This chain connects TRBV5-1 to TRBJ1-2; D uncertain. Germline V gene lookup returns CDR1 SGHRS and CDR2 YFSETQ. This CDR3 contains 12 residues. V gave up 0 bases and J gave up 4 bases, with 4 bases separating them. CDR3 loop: CASSLDTYGYTF. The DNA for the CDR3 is TGCGCCAGCAGCTTGGACACCTATGGCTACACCTTC.

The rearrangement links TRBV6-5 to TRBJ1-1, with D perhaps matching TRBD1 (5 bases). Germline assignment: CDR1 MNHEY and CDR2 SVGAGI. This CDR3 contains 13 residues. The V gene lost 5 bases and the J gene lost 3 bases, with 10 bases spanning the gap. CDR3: CASSPGGYTEAFF. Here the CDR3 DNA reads TGTGCCAGCAGTCCCGGGGGATACACTGAAGCTTTCTTT.

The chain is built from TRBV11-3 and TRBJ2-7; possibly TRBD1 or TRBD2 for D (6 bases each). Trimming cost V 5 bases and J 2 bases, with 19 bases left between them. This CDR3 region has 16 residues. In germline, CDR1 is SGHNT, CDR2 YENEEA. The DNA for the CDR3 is TGTGCCAGCAGCCAATCCGGGGGCCGAGGGACCTACGAGCAGTACTTC. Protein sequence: CASSQSGGRGTYEQYF.

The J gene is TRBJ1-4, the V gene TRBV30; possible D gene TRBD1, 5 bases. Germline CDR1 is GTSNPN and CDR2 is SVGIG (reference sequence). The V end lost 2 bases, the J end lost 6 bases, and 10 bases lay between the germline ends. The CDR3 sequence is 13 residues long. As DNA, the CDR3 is TGTGCCTGGAGTAGGTGGGGCTATGAAAAACTGTTTTTT. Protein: CAWSRWGYEKLFF.

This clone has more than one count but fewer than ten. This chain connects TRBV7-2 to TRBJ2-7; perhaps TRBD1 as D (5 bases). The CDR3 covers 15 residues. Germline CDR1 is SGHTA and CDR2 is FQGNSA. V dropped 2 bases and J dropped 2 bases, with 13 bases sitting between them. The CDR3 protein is CASSLSPARAYEQYF. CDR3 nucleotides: TGTGCCAGCAGCTTATCACCGGCCAGGGCCTACGAGCAGTACTTC.

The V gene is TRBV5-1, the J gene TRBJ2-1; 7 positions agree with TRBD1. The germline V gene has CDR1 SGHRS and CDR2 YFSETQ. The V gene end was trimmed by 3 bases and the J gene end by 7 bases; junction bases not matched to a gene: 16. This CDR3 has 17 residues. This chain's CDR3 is CASSSTQGQSFWNEQFF. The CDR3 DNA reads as TGCGCCAGCAGCTCCACGCAGGGACAGTCTTTTTGGAATGAGCAGTTCTTC.

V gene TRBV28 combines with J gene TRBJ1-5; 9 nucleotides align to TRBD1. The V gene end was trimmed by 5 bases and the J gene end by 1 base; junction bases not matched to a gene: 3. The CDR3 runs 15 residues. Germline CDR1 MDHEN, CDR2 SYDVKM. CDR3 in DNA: TGTGCCAGCAGTAGTACAGGGGGCAGCAATCAGCCCCAGCATTTT. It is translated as CASSSTGGSNQPQHF.

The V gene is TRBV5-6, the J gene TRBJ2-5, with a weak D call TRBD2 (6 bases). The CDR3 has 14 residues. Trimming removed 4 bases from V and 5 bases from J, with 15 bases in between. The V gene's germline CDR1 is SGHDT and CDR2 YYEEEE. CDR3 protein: CASSTQGGTETQYF. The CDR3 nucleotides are TGTGCCAGCAGCACCCAGGGCGGGACGGAGACCCAGTACTTC.

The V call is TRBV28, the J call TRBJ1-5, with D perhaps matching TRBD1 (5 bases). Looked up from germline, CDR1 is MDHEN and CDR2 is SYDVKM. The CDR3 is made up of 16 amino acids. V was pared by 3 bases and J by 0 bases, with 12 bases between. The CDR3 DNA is TGTGCCAGCAGTTTGATAGGGGAATATAGCAATCAGCCCCAGCATTTT. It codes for CASSLIGEYSNQPQHF.

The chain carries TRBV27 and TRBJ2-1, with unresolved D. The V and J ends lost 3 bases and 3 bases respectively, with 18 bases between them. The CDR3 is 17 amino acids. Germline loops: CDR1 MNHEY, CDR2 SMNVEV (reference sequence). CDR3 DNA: TGTGCCAGCAGTTTTTTAGGGTCACCATCCCTCTACAATGAGCAGTTCTTC. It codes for CASSFLGSPSLYNEQFF.

CDR3 protein: CSVIGQATQETQYF. CDR3 nucleotides: TGCAGCGTGATCGGACAGGCGACCCAAGAGACCCAGTACTTC. The chain carries TRBV29-1 and TRBJ2-5; 7 bases agree with TRBD1. J gave up 1 base and V 6 bases, and 8 bases lay outside the gene matches. The CDR3 has 14 amino acids. Per germline, CDR1 SQVTM and CDR2 ANQGSEA.

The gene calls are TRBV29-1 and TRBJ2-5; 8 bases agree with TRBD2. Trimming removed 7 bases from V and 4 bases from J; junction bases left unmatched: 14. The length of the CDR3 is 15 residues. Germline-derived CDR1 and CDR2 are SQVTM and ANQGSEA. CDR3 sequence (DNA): TGCAGCGGCCTCCGGGGGGGGCCCCGCGGAGAGACCCAGTACTTC. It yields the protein CSGLRGGPRGETQYF.

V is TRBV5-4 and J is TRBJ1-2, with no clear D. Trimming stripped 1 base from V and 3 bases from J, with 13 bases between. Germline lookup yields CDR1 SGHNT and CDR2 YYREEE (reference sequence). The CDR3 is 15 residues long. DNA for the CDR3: TGTGCCAGCAGCTTGAATTTGAGGCCCGACTATGGCTACACCTTC. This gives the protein CASSLNLRPDYGYTF.

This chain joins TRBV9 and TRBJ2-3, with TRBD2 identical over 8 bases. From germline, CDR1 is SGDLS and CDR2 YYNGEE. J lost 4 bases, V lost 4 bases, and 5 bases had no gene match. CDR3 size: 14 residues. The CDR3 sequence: CASSISGSADTQYF. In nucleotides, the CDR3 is TGTGCCAGCAGCATCAGCGGGAGCGCAGATACGCAGTATTTT.

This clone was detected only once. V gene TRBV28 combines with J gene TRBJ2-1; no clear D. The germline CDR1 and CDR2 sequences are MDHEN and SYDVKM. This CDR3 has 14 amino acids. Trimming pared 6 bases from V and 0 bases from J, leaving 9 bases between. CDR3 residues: CASRLGTSYNEQFF. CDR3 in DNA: TGTGCCAGCAGGTTGGGAACCTCCTACAATGAGCAGTTCTTC.

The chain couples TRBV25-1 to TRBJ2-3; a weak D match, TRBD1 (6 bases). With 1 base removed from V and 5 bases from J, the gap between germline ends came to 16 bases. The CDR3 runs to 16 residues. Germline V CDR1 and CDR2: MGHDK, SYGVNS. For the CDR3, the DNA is TGTGCCAGCAGTGAATCCAGGGGTCGGGCTCGAGATACGCAGTATTTT. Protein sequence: CASSESRGRARDTQYF. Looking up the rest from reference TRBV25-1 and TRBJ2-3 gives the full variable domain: EADIYQTPRYLVIGTGKKITLECSQTMGHDKMYWYQQDPGMELHLIHYSYGVNSTEKGDLSSESTVSRIRTEHFPLTLESARPSHTSQYLCASSESRGRARDTQYFGPGTRLTVL.

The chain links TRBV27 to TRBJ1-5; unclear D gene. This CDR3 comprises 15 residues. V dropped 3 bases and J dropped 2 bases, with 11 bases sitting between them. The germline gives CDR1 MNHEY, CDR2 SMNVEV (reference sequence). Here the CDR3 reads CASSFSPRGNQPQHF. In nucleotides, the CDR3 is TGTGCCAGCAGTTTTAGCCCCCGAGGCAATCAGCCCCAGCATTTT.

The CDR3 loop is CSVDLGSGTEAFF. The CDR3 DNA is TGCAGCGTTGATCTGGGGTCGGGCACTGAAGCTTTCTTT. The chain recombines TRBV29-1 with TRBJ1-1; D call uncertain. This CDR3 has 13 amino acids. Germline V gene sequence: CDR1 SQVTM, CDR2 ANQGSEA. V lost 3 bases to trimming and J lost 4 bases, with 12 bases between them.

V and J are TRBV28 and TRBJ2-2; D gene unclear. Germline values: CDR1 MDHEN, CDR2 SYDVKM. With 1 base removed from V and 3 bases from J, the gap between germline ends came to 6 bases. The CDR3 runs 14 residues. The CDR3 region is CASSLSGHTGELFF. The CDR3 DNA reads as TGTGCCAGCAGTTTATCTGGGCACACCGGGGAGCTGTTTTTT.